This TCR beta chain was sequenced in a study of cytomegalovirus exposure and HLA in healthy donors. In the study overall: There were about 86 million unique TCRs (from HLA-typed donors) in an early data release. Study-level results: TCR sequences were mostly rare, though some public TCRs occurred in many donors. The sole available immune exposure information was CMV serostatus.

The PCR used 60 Vbeta and 13 Jbeta primers. Assay used: immunoSEQ multiplex PCR; TCRdb lists only in-frame clones, some missing. The sample lists 60,000 to 95,000 clones, 84% occurring once. This clone was found once. Its target is not known. There are 13 residues in the CDR3. Germline V lookup: CDR1 SEHNR, CDR2 FQNEAQ (reference sequence). The V gene lost 1 base and the J gene lost 5 bases, with 8 bases spanning the gap. Input material: PBMCs. This rearrangement joins TRBV7-9 to TRBJ1-2, with unresolved D. This receptor was identified in a man aged 65 to 79 in good health and CMV-seropositive. CDR3 sequence (DNA): TGTGCCAGCAGCTTAGGGGAGGAGTATGGCTACACCTTC. Its protein product is CASSLGEEYGYTF.